Listed here are 26 T cell receptor delta chains from one sample, sequenced in a study of γδ T cells in repeated Plasmodium falciparum infection. TCRdb reprocessed the multiplex PCR reads through CATT. The table records 70,000 to 95,000 delta-chain clones, approximately 1.5% of them present only once. Bulk repertoires came from Vgamma9/Vdelta2+ or Vdelta2-negative gammadelta T cells flow-sorted from PBMC. Sequencing was performed on gamma-delta T cells from blood. All receptors come from a pool of human donors (malaria-infected and uninfected, not separated).

Details on this clone: The TCRdb protein, from a much larger clone, departs from this DNA's translation at residue 5, likely by read error; the protein shown derives from the DNA. V gene TRDV2 combines with J gene TRDJ3; D perhaps matches TRDD3 (5 bases). The J gene was not available in TCRdb and was assigned here by matching the DNA to germline segments. Deletions cut 3 bases from V and 5 bases from J, with 19 bases between. From germline, CDR1 is GEAIGNYY and CDR2 EKD. This CDR3 contains 18 residues. The CDR3: CACDAVSGGSRDTRQMFF. The CDR3 DNA is TGTGCCTGTGACGCCGTGTCCGGGGGTTCCCGGGACACCCGACAGATGTTTTTC.

Regarding this clone: The TCRdb protein, from a much larger clone, departs from this DNA's translation at residue 14, likely by read error; the protein shown derives from the DNA. TRDV1 is the V gene, and the J gene was not called; the table's TRDD3 call for D was not verified on the DNA. Germline CDR1 reads TSWWSYY; CDR2 reads QGS. The CDR3 contains 16 residues. The CDR3 coding sequence is TGTGCTCTTGGGGAACCCAGGGTTCTAAACACCGATAAACCCATCTTT. Translated, it gives CALGEPRVLNTDKPIF.

This clone was observed at least ten times. The TCRdb protein comes from a much larger clone and disagrees with this DNA's translation at residue 16, likely due to a read error; the protein given here is derived from the DNA. V and J are TRDV1 and TRDJ1, with 12 bases lining up with TRDD3. This CDR3 contains 21 residues. J lost 3 bases, V lost 3 bases, and 20 bases had no gene match. Germline V CDR1 and CDR2: TSWWSYY, QGS. DNA for the CDR3: TGTGCTCTTGGGGACCCCCCTAGAGGGCTGGGGGATACGATGCGCGCCGATAAACTCATCTTT. This gives the protein CALGDPPRGLGDTMRADKLIF.

Note on this clone: One junction end disagrees with the germline gene, perhaps due to a read error. This same CDR3 is encoded by further DNA sequences in the sample. The genes are TRDV1 and TRDJ1; D tentatively reads TRDD2 or TRDD3 (5 bases each). Germline V gene lookup returns CDR1 TSWWSYY and CDR2 QGS. This CDR3 is 19 amino acids long. This CDR3 reads CALGESLPTQPRYCLELIF. The CDR3 DNA sequence: TGTGCTCTTGGGGAAAGCCTCCCTACACAGCCTAGATACTGCTTAGAACTCATCTTC.

In regard to this clone: For this DNA, TCRdb reports the protein of a much larger clone, which diverges at residue 8, most likely from a read error; the protein presented here is translated directly from the DNA. The chain recombines TRDV1 with TRDJ1, with 8 bases that match TRDD3. TCRdb is silent on the J gene; assignment here came from matching the DNA to germline. Trimming cost V 3 bases and J 0 bases; bases outside gene matches: 33. Germline V gene data show CDR1 as TSWWSYY and CDR2 as QGS. CDR3 length: 25 amino acids. The CDR3 region is CALGDLRLSRTYWGSPRVNTDKLIF. In nucleotides, the CDR3 is TGTGCTCTTGGGGACCTACGGCTTTCCCGAACCTACTGGGGGTCTCCCCGCGTGAACACCGATAAACTCATCTTT.

This clone has just a few counts. Since a far larger clone is one base different, this is likely a read error. This sample also contains other DNA sequences that code for the same CDR3. The chain joins TRDV1 to TRDJ1; 8 nucleotides align to TRDD3. The J gene comes from matching the DNA to germline here; TCRdb lacks it. CDR1 and CDR2 from the germline V gene are TSWWSYY and QGS. The CDR3 spans 18 residues. CDR3 coding DNA: TGCGCTCTTGGGGAACTAAAATGGGGGATGTCCGACACCGATAAACTCATCTTT. Protein sequence: CALGELKWGMSDTDKLIF.

This clone showed up just a few times. The translation of this DNA and the TCRdb protein of a much larger clone differ at residue 13, probably owing to a read error; the protein shown here is translated from the DNA. The V gene is TRDV1, the J gene TRDJ1; a weak D match, TRDD3 (5 bases). The J gene, not given by TCRdb, was assigned here from a germline match of the nucleotide sequence. Trimming stripped 0 bases from V and 0 bases from J, with 29 bases between. The CDR3 has 22 residues. Looked up from germline, CDR1 is TSWWSYY and CDR2 is QGS. The CDR3 nucleotides read TGTGCTCTTGGGGAACTAAGCTACAACGTCTTACTGAGGGATGCTTACACCGATAAACTCATCTTT. It is translated as CALGELSYNVLLRDAYTDKLIF.

Remarks on this clone: A read error likely explains why the TCRdb protein, taken from a much larger clone, differs from this DNA's translation at residue 13; the protein shown is translated from the DNA. The chain links TRDV1 to TRDJ2; the match to TRDD3 covers 10 bases. Because TCRdb records no J gene, it was assigned here through a match of the DNA to germline. The germline V gene has CDR1 TSWWSYY and CDR2 QGS. This CDR3 is 21 amino acids long. J gave up 0 bases and V 4 bases, and 17 bases lay outside the gene matches. CDR3: CALGVSSYWGIQASLTAQLFF. DNA of the CDR3: TGTGCTCTTGGGGTTTCCTCGTACTGGGGGATCCAAGCTTCTTTGACAGCACAACTCTTCTTT.

This clone has a handful of counts. At one of its ends the junction is not consistent with the germline gene, which may arise from a read error. Other nucleotide sequences from this sample produce the same CDR3. This rearrangement joins TRDV1 to TRDJ1; possible D gene TRDD3, 5 bases. Germline assignment: CDR1 TSWWSYY and CDR2 QGS. CDR3 length: 15 residues. Written as DNA, the CDR3 is TGTGCCCTTGGGGAACTGAAAGCCCGTCCAAGTAAACTCATCTTT. Residues: CALGELKARPSKLIF.

As concerns this clone: The protein held in TCRdb is that of a much larger clone and does not match this DNA's translation at residue 15, likely because of a read error; the protein shown is translated from the DNA. This chain connects TRDV2 to TRDJ1; 11 bases match TRDD3. The J gene comes from matching the DNA to germline here; TCRdb lacks it. Per germline, CDR1 GEAIGNYY and CDR2 EKD. CDR3 length: 21 residues. Losses at the gene ends were 2 bases for V and 4 bases for J; bases not matched to a gene: 23. CDR3 coding DNA: TGTGCCTGTGACAACGTTTTACTGGGGGATAAATCCTTTGCCACAGTCGATAAACTCATCTTT. Its translation is CACDNVLLGDKSFATVDKLIF.

This clone was picked up a small number of times. Translating this DNA gives a protein that differs at residue 16 from the TCRdb one, which belongs to a much larger clone; a read error is likely, and the protein shown is this translation. The CDR3 here is CACDTVKGTSRISYTNKLIF. For the CDR3, the DNA is TGTGCCTGTGACACCGTGAAGGGGACTTCAAGGATCTCGTACACCAATAAACTCATCTTT. V gene TRDV2 combines with J gene TRDJ1; a possible D gene is TRDD3 (5 bases). Matching the DNA to germline supplied the J gene, which TCRdb does not give. This CDR3 spans 20 amino acids. CDR1 is GEAIGNYY and CDR2 is EKD in the germline V gene.

Regarding this clone: The protein given by TCRdb reflects a much larger clone and differs at residue 22 from this DNA's translation, likely from a read error; the protein shown is the DNA's translation. The J segment was not called; the V segment is TRDV1; no DNA check was done on the table's D call, TRDD3. The germline CDR1 and CDR2 sequences are TSWWSYY and QGS. The CDR3 is 24 residues long. The CDR3 region is CALGSSGVTHSPRTGGWPTDKPIF. The CDR3 DNA follows: TGTGCTCTTGGGTCAAGCGGGGTCACTCACTCTCCTCGTACTGGGGGATGGCCCACCGATAAACCCATCTTT.

Regarding this clone: The protein held in TCRdb is that of a much larger clone and does not match this DNA's translation at residue 13, likely because of a read error; the protein shown is translated from the DNA. J gene calling gave no result, while the V gene is TRDV2. The CDR3 covers 14 residues. Germline V gene lookup returns CDR1 GEAIGNYY and CDR2 EKD. CDR3 DNA sequence: TGTGCCTGTGACTCGCTAACGACCTCTGATAAACTCACCTTT. Translating gives CACDSLTTSDKLTF.

This clone occurred a few times. TCRdb assigns this DNA the protein of a much larger clone, which departs from its translation at residue 5; this likely reflects a read error, and the protein shown comes from translating the DNA. This chain connects TRDV1 to TRDJ1; 12 bases are a match to TRDD3. TCRdb leaves out the J gene; it was filled in here by matching the DNA to germline. Germline loops: CDR1 TSWWSYY, CDR2 QGS. The CDR3 is 19 residues long. Losses at the gene ends were 4 bases for V and 6 bases for J; bases not matched to a gene: 18. This CDR3 is CALGGCVSRVLGDTHKLIF. CDR3 nucleotides: TGTGCTCTTGGGGGATGTGTTTCCCGAGTACTGGGGGATACACATAAACTCATCTTT.

This clone was counted at least ten times. The protein TCRdb gives is from a much larger clone and does not agree with this DNA's translation at residue 6, likely a read error; the protein shown here comes from the DNA. The J gene is TRDJ1, the V gene TRDV2; D uncertain. V lost 0 bases to trimming and J lost 0 bases, with 16 bases between them. The CDR3 has 17 residues. Germline V gives CDR1 GEAIGNYY, CDR2 EKD. CDR3 region: CACDTASSPGYTDKLIF. In nucleotides, the CDR3 is TGTGCCTGTGACACCGCGTCCTCTCCGGGGTACACCGATAAACTCATCTTT.

To note about this clone: The TCRdb protein, from a much larger clone, departs from this DNA's translation at residue 4, likely by read error; the protein shown derives from the DNA. The genes are TRDV2 and TRDJ1; perhaps TRDD3 as D (6 bases). TCRdb leaves out the J gene; it was filled in here by matching the DNA to germline. The V gene's germline CDR1 is GEAIGNYY and CDR2 EKD. The CDR3 consists of 17 residues. In DNA form, the CDR3 reads TGTGCCTGTAACACCGTGGGGGTTACTCTGTACACCGATAAACTCATCTTT. It codes for CACNTVGVTLYTDKLIF.

This clone was found many times. The mismatch at residue 3 between this DNA's translation and the TCRdb protein of a much larger clone likely reflects a read error; the protein shown is translated from the DNA. The rearrangement uses TRDV1 and TRDJ1; 7 nucleotides align to TRDD3. The J gene, left out of TCRdb, was set here by checking the DNA against germline. The germline gives CDR1 TSWWSYY, CDR2 QGS. This CDR3 contains 17 residues. CDR3 bases: TGTGCTCATGGGGAATACAGCCTGGGATACTACCGGGATAAACTCATCTTT. Translated: CAHGEYSLGYYRDKLIF.

The chain couples TRDV1 to TRDJ1; 11 nucleotides line up with TRDD3. No J gene was available from TCRdb, and it was assigned here by a germline match of the DNA. Germline V gene lookup returns CDR1 TSWWSYY and CDR2 QGS. The CDR3 covers 22 residues. With V trimmed by 2 bases and J by 0 bases, 20 bases remained unmatched. The CDR3 DNA follows: TGTGCTCTTGGGGAATACACCTACGGTCTACTGGGGGATATTTGCTACACCGATAAACTCATCTTT. It is translated as CALGEYTYGLLGDICYTDKLIF.

Turning to this clone: A far larger clone is one nucleotide away, so this likely arose from a read error. The same CDR3 can be traced to other DNA sequences in this sample. The J gene was not called, though the V gene is TRDV1; the table's D gene call, TRDD3, was not cross checked with the DNA. This CDR3 comprises 23 residues. The germline gives CDR1 TSWWSYY, CDR2 QGS. The CDR3 region is CALGEWTVLPGTGGYGSTDKLIF. The DNA of the CDR3 is TGTGCTCTTGGGGAATGGACTGTCCTACCCGGTACTGGGGGATACGGGTCCACCGATAAGCTCATCTTT.

This clone was recorded at least ten times. The protein in TCRdb stems from a much larger clone and differs at residue 10 from this DNA's translation, likely a read error; here the protein is translated from the DNA. The V gene is TRDV2, the J gene TRDJ1; 7 nucleotides match TRDD3. The CDR3 is 17 amino acids. Germline V CDR1 and CDR2: GEAIGNYY, EKD. V gave up 1 base and J gave up 4 bases; unmatched junction bases: 14. CDR3 bases: TGTGCCTGTGACACTCAATACTGGGGCATAGACGACGATAAACTCATCTTT. Amino acids: CACDTQYWGIDDDKLIF.

As to this clone: The protein held in TCRdb is that of a much larger clone and does not match this DNA's translation at residue 14, likely because of a read error; the protein shown is translated from the DNA. The rearrangement joins TRDV2 to TRDJ3; TRDD3 aligns across 7 bases. Here the J gene came from matching the DNA to germline, since TCRdb omits it. CDR1 and CDR2 (germline): GEAIGNYY, EKD. The CDR3 extends over 21 amino acids. The CDR3 loop reads CACDTVLGSPPSSRDTRQMFF. Here the CDR3 DNA reads TGTGCCTGTGACACGGTACTGGGGTCACCTCCTAGCTCCCGGGACACCCGACAGATGTTTTTC.

This clone was detected ten times or more. The protein that TCRdb holds for this DNA derives from a much larger clone and differs from the translated DNA at residue 12, which likely indicates a read error; the protein shown here is translated from the DNA. The V gene is TRDV1, the J gene TRDJ1; TRDD3 matches at 13 bases. Germline V gene lookup returns CDR1 TSWWSYY and CDR2 QGS. The V segment lost 3 bases and the J segment 9 bases; nucleotides outside the gene matches: 7. The length of the CDR3 is 15 residues. The CDR3 sequence is CALGDCTGGYEELIF. In nucleotides, the CDR3 is TGTGCTCTTGGGGACTGCACTGGGGGATACGAGGAACTCATCTTT.

Regarding this clone: Only one base separates this from a far larger clonotype, so it likely reflects a read error. The identical CDR3 is also encoded by other nucleotide sequences in the sample. The chain recombines TRDV2 with TRDJ3; D unclear. No J gene is reported in TCRdb; it was inferred here by comparing the DNA with germline. The germline V and J ends were trimmed by 7 bases and 0 bases, with 15 bases remaining between them. CDR1 GEAIGNYY and CDR2 EKD come from the germline V gene. This CDR3 has 17 residues. The CDR3 DNA is TGTGCCTGCGACGGGACGGGCAGCTCCTGGGACACCCGACAGATGTTTTTC. It translates to CACDGTGSSWDTRQMFF.

This clone was recorded at least ten times. The protein that TCRdb holds for this DNA derives from a much larger clone and differs from the translated DNA at residue 12, which likely indicates a read error; the protein shown here is translated from the DNA. This chain connects TRDV1 to TRDJ1, with D tentatively TRDD3 (5 bases). TCRdb lists no J gene, so it was determined here by aligning the DNA to germline. The CDR3 is 19 residues long. Germline V gene data show CDR1 as TSWWSYY and CDR2 as QGS. The V end lost 2 bases, the J end lost 0 bases, and 22 bases lay between the germline ends. CDR3: CALGETWGPSGEYTDKLIF. CDR3 nucleotide sequence: TGTGCTCTTGGGGAAACGTGGGGTCCCTCAGGGGAGTACACCGATAAACTCATCTTT.

This clone was seen at least ten times. This DNA translates differently at residue 16 from the TCRdb protein, which is that of a much larger clone; a read error is likely, and the protein shown is the DNA's own translation. The chain uses TRDV2 and TRDJ1, with 9 nucleotides matching TRDD3. Per the germline V gene, CDR1 is GEAIGNYY and CDR2 is EKD. This CDR3 is built from 21 residues. Unmatched junction bases numbered 25, after V lost 3 bases and J lost 3 bases. The CDR3 is CACDQGQLLGDHLSNADKLIF. As DNA, the CDR3 is TGTGCCTGTGACCAGGGACAATTACTGGGGGACCACTTAAGTAACGCCGATAAACTCATCTTT.

This clone was observed many times. A far larger clone differs by one base, so this is likely a read error. Distinct nucleotide sequences in the sample also encode this CDR3. The V gene corresponds to TRDV2; no J gene was called; the table calls TRDD3, which could not be checked here. This CDR3 spans 15 amino acids. Germline loops: CDR1 GEAIGNYY, CDR2 EKD. The CDR3 DNA sequence: TGTGCCTGTGACACCGGAGGGACTCACACCGATAAACTCATCTTC. Encoded protein: CACDTGGTHTDKLIF.